The clone carrying this TCR beta chain was seen only a few times. Co-extraction of both nucleic acids (RNA and DNA) used about 19-33 mg of unsorted bulk tissue. Starting material of roughly 550 ng total RNA yielded TCR beta cDNA via a constant-region primer. Investigators got TCR beta libraries out of three nested multiplex PCR rounds, done with slightly modified ARM-PCR. Investigators reported that the first two PCR rounds, at around 9 cycles each, used TRBV1-TRBV30 forward primers with a C-beta reverse primer. TCRdb redid the calling of the multiplex PCR reads with MiXCR, one entry per CDR3 protein. The data hold around 100,000 distinct CDR3 sequences, with about three quarters observed a single time. The sample originates from a study of tumor-infiltrating lymphocytes in primary liver carcinoma. Trimming took 2 bases from V and 8 from J; bases not matched to a gene: 7. CDR1 and CDR2 from the germline V gene are MDHEN and SYDVKM. The CDR3 contains 15 residues.

The chain uses TRBV28 and TRBJ1-4; the match to TRBD1 covers 8 bases. The sequence was obtained from a woman in her sixties with primary liver carcinoma and hepatitis B virus infection. Source material: liver tumor tissue from sampling region 5. As for subset: tumor region T5, tumor centre. The DNA for the CDR3 is TGTGCCAGCAGTTTACCCCAGGGGGCGCGGGAAAAACTGTTTTTT. Translating gives CASSLPQGAREKLFF.